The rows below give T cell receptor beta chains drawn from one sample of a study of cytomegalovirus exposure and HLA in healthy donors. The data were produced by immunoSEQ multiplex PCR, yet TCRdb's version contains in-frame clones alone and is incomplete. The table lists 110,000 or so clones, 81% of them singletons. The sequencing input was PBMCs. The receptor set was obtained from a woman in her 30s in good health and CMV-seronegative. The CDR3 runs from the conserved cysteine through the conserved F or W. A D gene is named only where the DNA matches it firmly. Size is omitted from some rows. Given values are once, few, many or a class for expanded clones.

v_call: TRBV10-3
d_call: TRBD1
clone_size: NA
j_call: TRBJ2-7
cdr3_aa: CAISGTGYEQYF
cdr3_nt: TGTGCCATCAGTGGGACAGGCTACGAGCAGTACTTC

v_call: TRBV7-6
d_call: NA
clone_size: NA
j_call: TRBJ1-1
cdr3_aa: CASSLGQTLRDTEAFF
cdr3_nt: TGTGCCAGCAGCTTAGGACAGACCCTCCGGGACACTGAAGCTTTCTTT

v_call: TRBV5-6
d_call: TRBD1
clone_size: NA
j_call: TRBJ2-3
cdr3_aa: CASSPGTGSSDTQYF
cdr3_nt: TGTGCCAGCAGCCCCGGGACAGGGTCGTCGGATACGCAGTATTTT

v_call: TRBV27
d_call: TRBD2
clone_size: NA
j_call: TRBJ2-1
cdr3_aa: CASSLTLAGYNEQFF
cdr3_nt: TGTGCCAGCAGTTTGACACTAGCGGGTTACAATGAGCAGTTCTTC

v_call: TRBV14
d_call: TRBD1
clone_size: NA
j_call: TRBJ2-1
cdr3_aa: CASSPGTGKQFF
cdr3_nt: TGTGCCAGCAGCCCCGGGACAGGGAAGCAGTTCTTC

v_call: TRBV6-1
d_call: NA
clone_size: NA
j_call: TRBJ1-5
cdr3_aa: CASRRDISNQPQHF
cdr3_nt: TGTGCCAGCCGAAGGGACATTAGCAATCAGCCCCAGCATTTT

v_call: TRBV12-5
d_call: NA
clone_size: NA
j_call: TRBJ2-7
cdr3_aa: CASGPTNRDEQYF
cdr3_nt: TGTGCTAGTGGACCTACAAACAGGGACGAGCAGTACTTC

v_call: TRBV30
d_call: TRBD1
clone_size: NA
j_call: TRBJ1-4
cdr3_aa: CAWLLRGQGGEKLFF
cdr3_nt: TGTGCCTGGCTCTTGAGAGGACAGGGGGGTGAAAAACTGTTTTTT

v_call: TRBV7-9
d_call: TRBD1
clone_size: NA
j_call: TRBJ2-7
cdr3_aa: CASSSERDRGLLEQYF
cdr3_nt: TGTGCCAGCAGCTCGGAGAGGGACAGGGGGCTTTTGGAGCAGTACTTC

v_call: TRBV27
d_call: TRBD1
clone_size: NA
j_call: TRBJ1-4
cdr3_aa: CASSTDRGLREKLFF
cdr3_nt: TGTGCCAGCAGTACCGACAGGGGCCTGAGGGAAAAACTGTTTTTT

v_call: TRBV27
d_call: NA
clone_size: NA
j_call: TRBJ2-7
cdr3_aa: CASSFGQYEQYF
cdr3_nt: TGTGCCAGCAGTTTTGGTCAGTACGAGCAGTACTTC

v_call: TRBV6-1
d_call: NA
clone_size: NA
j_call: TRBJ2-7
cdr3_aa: CASTSTQGLHEQYF
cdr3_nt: TGTGCCAGCACCAGCACTCAGGGGCTTCACGAGCAGTACTTC

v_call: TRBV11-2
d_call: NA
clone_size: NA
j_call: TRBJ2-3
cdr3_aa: CASSPVGGPLSRDTQYF
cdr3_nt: TGTGCCAGCAGCCCAGTTGGAGGGCCCTTATCGCGGGATACGCAGTATTTT

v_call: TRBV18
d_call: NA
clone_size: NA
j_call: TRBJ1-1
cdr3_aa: CASRGSEKNTEAFF
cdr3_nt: TGTGCCAGCCGCGGTTCCGAGAAGAACACTGAAGCTTTCTTT

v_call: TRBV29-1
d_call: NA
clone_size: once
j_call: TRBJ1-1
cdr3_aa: CSATDQGRGTEAFF
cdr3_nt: TGCAGCGCCACCGATCAGGGGCGAGGGACTGAAGCTTTCTTT

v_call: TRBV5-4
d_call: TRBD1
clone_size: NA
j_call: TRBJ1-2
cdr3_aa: CASSPTGRGPVGYTF
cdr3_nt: TGTGCCAGCAGCCCGACGGGCAGGGGGCCTGTTGGCTACACCTTC

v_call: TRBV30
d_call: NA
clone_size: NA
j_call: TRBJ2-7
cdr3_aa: CAWAAGYEQYF
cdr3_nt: TGTGCCTGGGCCGCGGGCTACGAGCAGTACTTC

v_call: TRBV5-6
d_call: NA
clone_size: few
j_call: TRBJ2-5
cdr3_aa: CASSLESRPRGETQYF
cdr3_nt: TGTGCCAGCAGCTTGGAGTCCCGACCTCGGGGAGAGACCCAGTACTTC

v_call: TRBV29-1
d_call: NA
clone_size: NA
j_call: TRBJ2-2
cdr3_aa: CSVEAGTLPGELFF
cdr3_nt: TGCAGCGTGGAAGCCGGGACACTCCCCGGGGAGCTGTTTTTT

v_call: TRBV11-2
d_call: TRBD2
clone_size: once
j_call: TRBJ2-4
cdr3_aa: CASSLGGGGENIQYF
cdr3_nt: TGTGCCAGCAGCTTAGGGGGCGGGGGGGAAAACATTCAGTACTTC

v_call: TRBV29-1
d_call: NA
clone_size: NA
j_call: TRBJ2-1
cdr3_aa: CSVSTSPNQNNEQFF
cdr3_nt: TGCAGCGTCTCAACTAGCCCCAACCAAAACAATGAGCAGTTCTTC

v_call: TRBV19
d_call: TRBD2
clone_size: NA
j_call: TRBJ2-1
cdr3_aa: CASVGEGGRMYNEQFF
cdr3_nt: TGTGCCAGCGTGGGGGAAGGCGGGAGGATGTACAATGAGCAGTTCTTC

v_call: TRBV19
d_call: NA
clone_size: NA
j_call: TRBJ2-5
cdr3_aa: CASSIPGGRDQETQYF
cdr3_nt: TGTGCCAGTAGTATCCCCGGGGGAAGGGACCAAGAGACCCAGTACTTC

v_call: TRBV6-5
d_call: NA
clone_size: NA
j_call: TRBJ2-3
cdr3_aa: CASSFASEGDTQYF
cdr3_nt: TGTGCCAGCAGCTTTGCTAGCGAGGGGGATACGCAGTATTTT

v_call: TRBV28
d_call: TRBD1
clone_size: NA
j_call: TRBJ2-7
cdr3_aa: CASSDPGTVPLDRQYF
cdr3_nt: TGTGCCAGCAGTGACCCGGGGACAGTCCCCCTGGATAGGCAGTACTTC

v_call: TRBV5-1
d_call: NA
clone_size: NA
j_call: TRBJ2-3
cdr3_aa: CASSLRQETDTQYF
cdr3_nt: TGCGCCAGCAGCTTACGGCAGGAAACAGATACGCAGTATTTT

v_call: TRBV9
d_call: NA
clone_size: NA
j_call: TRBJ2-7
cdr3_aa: CASSDGGSPYEQYF
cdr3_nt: TGTGCCAGCAGCGACGGCGGCAGTCCCTACGAGCAGTACTTC

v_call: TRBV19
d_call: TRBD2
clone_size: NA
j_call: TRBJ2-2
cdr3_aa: CASSVTGTSGANTGELFF
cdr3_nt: TGTGCCAGTAGTGTCACCGGGACTAGCGGGGCGAACACCGGGGAGCTGTTTTTT

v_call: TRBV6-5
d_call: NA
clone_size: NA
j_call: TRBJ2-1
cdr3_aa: CASREYNEQFF
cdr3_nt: TGTGCCAGCCGGGAGTACAATGAGCAGTTCTTC

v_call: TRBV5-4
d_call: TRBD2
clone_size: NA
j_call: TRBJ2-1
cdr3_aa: CASSSGLAGTSYNEQFF
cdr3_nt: TGTGCCAGCAGCTCCGGACTAGCGGGCACCTCCTACAATGAGCAGTTCTTC

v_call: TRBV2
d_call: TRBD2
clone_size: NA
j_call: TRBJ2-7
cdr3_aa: CASNGGLAGGSYEQYF
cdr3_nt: TGTGCCAGCAATGGGGGGCTAGCGGGAGGATCCTACGAGCAGTACTTC

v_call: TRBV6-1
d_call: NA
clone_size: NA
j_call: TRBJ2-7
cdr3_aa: CASRPRDFTEQYF
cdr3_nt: TGTGCCAGCAGGCCCAGGGATTTCACCGAGCAGTACTTC

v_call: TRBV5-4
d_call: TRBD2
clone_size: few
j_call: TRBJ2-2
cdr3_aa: CASSRTSGGGELFF
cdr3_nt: TGTGCCAGCAGTCGGACTAGCGGAGGCGGGGAGCTGTTTTTT

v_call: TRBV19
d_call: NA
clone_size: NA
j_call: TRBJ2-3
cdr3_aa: CASSRAGTPSGTDTQYF
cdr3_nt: TGTGCCAGTAGTAGAGCGGGCACCCCCTCGGGCACAGATACGCAGTATTTT

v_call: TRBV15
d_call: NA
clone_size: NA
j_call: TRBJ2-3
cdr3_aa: CATSRGLGTDTQYF
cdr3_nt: TGTGCCACCAGCAGAGGACTTGGCACAGATACGCAGTATTTT

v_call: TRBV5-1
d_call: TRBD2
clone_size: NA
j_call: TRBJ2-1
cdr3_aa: CASSLIAGGLYNEQFF
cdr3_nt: TGCGCCAGCAGCTTAATAGCGGGAGGACTCTACAATGAGCAGTTCTTC

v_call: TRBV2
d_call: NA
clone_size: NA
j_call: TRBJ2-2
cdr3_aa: CASSAQGRFTGELFF
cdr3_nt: TGTGCCAGCAGTGCCCAGGGCCGGTTCACCGGGGAGCTGTTTTTT

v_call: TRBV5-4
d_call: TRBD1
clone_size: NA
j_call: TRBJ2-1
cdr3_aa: CASSSRQGDHNEQFF
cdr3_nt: TGTGCCAGCAGCTCAAGACAGGGGGATCACAATGAGCAGTTCTTC

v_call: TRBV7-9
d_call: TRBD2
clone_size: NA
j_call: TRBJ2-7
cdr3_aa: CASSHQRVLAGGNPYEQYF
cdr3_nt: TGTGCCAGCAGCCATCAGAGAGTTCTAGCGGGAGGTAACCCCTACGAGCAGTACTTC

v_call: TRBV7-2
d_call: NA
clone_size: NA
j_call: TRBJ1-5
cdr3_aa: CASSLVGYEQPQHF
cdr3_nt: TGTGCCAGCAGCTTAGTCGGGTATGAACAGCCCCAGCATTTT

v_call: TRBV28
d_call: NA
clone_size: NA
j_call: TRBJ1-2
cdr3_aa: CASSFRNILSRRDYGYTF
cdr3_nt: TGTGCCAGCAGTTTTCGGAACATCCTATCTCGGAGGGACTATGGCTACACCTTC

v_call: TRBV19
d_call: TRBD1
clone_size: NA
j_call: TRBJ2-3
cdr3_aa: CASSSDRGTDTQYF
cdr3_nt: TGTGCCAGTAGTTCCGACAGGGGCACAGATACGCAGTATTTT

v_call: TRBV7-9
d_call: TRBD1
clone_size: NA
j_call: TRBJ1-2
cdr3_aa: CASSAKGAIGGYTF
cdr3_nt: TGTGCCAGCAGCGCCAAGGGGGCAATAGGGGGCTACACCTTC

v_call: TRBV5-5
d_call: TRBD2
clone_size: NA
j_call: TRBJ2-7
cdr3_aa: CASSFSGSYEQYF
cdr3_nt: TGTGCCAGCAGCTTTAGCGGGAGCTACGAGCAGTACTTC

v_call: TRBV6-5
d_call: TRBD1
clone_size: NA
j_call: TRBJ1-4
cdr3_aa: CASSLLGQGDEKLFF
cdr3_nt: TGTGCCAGCAGTCTCCTGGGACAGGGGGACGAAAAACTGTTTTTT

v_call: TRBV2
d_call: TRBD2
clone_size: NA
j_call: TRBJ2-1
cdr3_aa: CASSPSGLEYYNEQFF
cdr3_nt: TGTGCCAGCAGCCCGTCGGGACTAGAATACTACAATGAGCAGTTCTTC

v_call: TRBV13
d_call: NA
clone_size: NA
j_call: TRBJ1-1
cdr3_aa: CASSLDRAMNTEAFF
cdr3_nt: TGTGCCAGCAGCTTAGACAGGGCTATGAACACTGAAGCTTTCTTT

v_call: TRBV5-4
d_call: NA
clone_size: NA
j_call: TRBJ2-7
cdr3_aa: CASSLEVAVPYEQYF
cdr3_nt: TGTGCCAGCAGCTTGGAGGTAGCGGTTCCCTACGAGCAGTACTTC